The rows below give T cell receptor beta chains drawn from one sample of a study of blood T cells in healthy people across ages. TCRdb processed the 5' RACE reads anew with MiXCR; each CDR3 protein has one entry. The table includes 1,800,000 or so distinct CDR3 sequences, around 42% detected once. Input material: blood. Receptor source: a human donor in good health. CDR3s include the opening cysteine and the closing phenylalanine or tryptophan. A D gene is named only where the DNA matches it firmly. The size entry is marked missing in some rows and otherwise reads once, few, many or a size class.

CDR3 protein	CDR3 DNA	CDR3 length	clone size	V gene	J gene	D gene
CASSSVLGGANTEAFF	TGCGCCAGCAGCTCGGTTTTAGGAGGGGCGAACACTGAAGCTTTCTTT	16	-	TRBV5-1	TRBJ1-1	-
CASSFSRARDIQYF	TGTGCCAGCAGTTTCTCTAGGGCGAGAGACATTCAGTACTTC	14	-	TRBV27	TRBJ2-4	-
CASSPPNDLSPDTQYF	TGTGCCAGCAGCCCACCCAACGACCTTTCTCCTGATACGCAGTATTTT	16	-	TRBV7-8	TRBJ2-3	-
CSALLGAQETQYF	TGCAGTGCTCTTCTCGGGGCACAAGAGACCCAGTACTTC	13	-	TRBV20-1	TRBJ2-5	-
CASSVAPTSGANVLTF	TGTGCCAGCAGCGTAGCCCCCACCTCTGGGGCCAACGTCCTGACTTTC	16	-	TRBV9	TRBJ2-6	-
CASTTSWQAGNEQYF	TGTGCCAGCACCACGTCCTGGCAGGCTGGGAACGAGCAGTACTTC	15	few	TRBV6-5	TRBJ2-7	-
CASSWTDYYGYTF	TGTGCCAGCAGCTGGACGGACTACTATGGCTACACCTTC	13	-	TRBV7-9	TRBJ1-2	-
CASSVGGGTQETQYF	TGTGCCAGCAGCGTAGGCGGGGGAACGCAAGAGACCCAGTACTTC	15	few	TRBV9	TRBJ2-5	TRBD2
CASSLAGTGAETQYF	TGCGCCAGCAGCTTAGCCGGGACAGGGGCAGAGACCCAGTACTTC	15	few	TRBV5-1	TRBJ2-5	TRBD1
CSARRGVRGEQYF	TGCAGTGCTAGAAGGGGGGTTCGGGGCGAGCAGTACTTC	13	few	TRBV20-1	TRBJ2-7	-
CASGAEQETQHF	TGTGCCAGCGGGGCGGAACAAGAGACCCAGCATTTT	12	-	TRBV2	TRBJ1-5	-
CASSYPGGVYSPLHF	TGTGCCAGCAGCTACCCAGGGGGGGTGTATTCACCCCTCCACTTT	15	-	TRBV7-9	TRBJ1-6	TRBD1
CASRVGGSGELFF	TGTGCCAGCAGAGTGGGGGGTTCCGGGGAGCTGTTTTTT	13	-	TRBV6-5	TRBJ2-2	-
CASSQEGRAPYNEQFF	TGCGCCAGCAGCCAAGAGGGTAGGGCCCCCTACAATGAGCAGTTCTTC	16	few	TRBV4-3	TRBJ2-1	-
CSVVRTGPRSYNEQFF	TGCAGCGTGGTTCGGACAGGCCCCCGCTCCTACAATGAGCAGTTCTTC	16	few	TRBV29-1	TRBJ2-1	TRBD1
CAISESQNSPLHF	TGTGCCATCAGTGAGTCTCAAAATTCACCCCTCCACTTT	13	few	TRBV10-3	TRBJ1-6	-
CASSYSAQGYPYEQYF	TGTGCCAGCAGTTACTCGGCTCAGGGCTATCCCTACGAGCAGTACTTC	16	-	TRBV6-6	TRBJ2-7	-
CASSSQGGEGETQYF	TGTGCCAGCAGCTCGCAGGGCGGGGAGGGAGAGACCCAGTACTTC	15	few	TRBV7-2	TRBJ2-5	TRBD2
CASSQDPQDTEAFF	TGCGCCAGCAGCCAAGATCCTCAGGACACTGAAGCTTTCTTT	14	-	TRBV4-3	TRBJ1-1	-
CATSRGGSDYGYTF	TGTGCCACCAGCAGAGGAGGTAGTGACTATGGCTACACCTTC	14	-	TRBV15	TRBJ1-2	-
CASSGSGVLNYGYTF	TGTGCCAGCAGCGGTTCGGGGGTATTAAACTATGGCTACACCTTC	15	-	TRBV9	TRBJ1-2	-
CASSYVGGRLGNIQYF	TGTGCCAGCAGTTACGTTGGGGGGCGTCTGGGAAACATTCAGTACTTC	16	-	TRBV11-3	TRBJ2-4	-
CSARALSSNYGYTF	TGCAGCGCTAGAGCCTTGTCCTCTAACTATGGCTACACCTTC	14	-	TRBV20-1	TRBJ1-2	-
CASSFLGGVGEAFF	TGTGCCAGCAGTTTCCTGGGGGGGGTTGGTGAAGCTTTCTTT	14	-	TRBV27	TRBJ1-1	-
CSAVRGDVETQYF	TGCAGCGCCGTCCGGGGGGACGTGGAGACCCAGTACTTC	13	few	TRBV29-1	TRBJ2-5	TRBD2
CSVGPQGIEAFF	TGCAGCGTTGGACCGCAGGGGATTGAAGCTTTCTTT	12	few	TRBV29-1	TRBJ1-1	-